This T cell receptor (beta chain) was recorded in a study of CD8 T cells in ankylosing spondylitis. From the 5' RACE reads, TCRdb called clonotypes with MiXCR, one entry per CDR3 protein. There are over 400,000 distinct CDR3 sequences in the sample; roughly 26% occur only once, and about 0.92% lies in the top ten. Study results and limitations: Eight or nine highly homologous variants made up a TCR beta motif that seemed to typify ankylosing spondylitis blood. Peripheral blood held disease-linked clones only at relatively low frequency, and these were CD8+. Reportedly, matched ankylosing spondylitis synovial fluid was significantly enriched for disease-linked clones. A number of the motif variants had already been described in reactive arthritis synovial fluid and blood.

With respect to this clonotype: The antigen is undetermined.

The V gene lost 3 bases and the J gene lost 1 base, with 9 bases spanning the gap. The germline CDR1 and CDR2 sequences are DFQATT and SNEGSKA (reference sequence). This CDR3 comprises 14 residues. The sequenced sample was blood, either unsorted or a sorted T cell fraction (not recorded which). This chain links TRBV20-1 with TRBJ2-2; the D is unclear. This TCR derives from a male donor with ankylosing spondylitis. DNA for the CDR3: TGCAGTGCTAGTAGGATCGGGAACACCGGGGAGCTGTTTTTT. Translating gives CSASRIGNTGELFF.